Presented here are 2 T cell receptor beta chains from one specimen sequenced in a study of T cells after yellow fever vaccination. In TCRdb, the 5' RACE reads were re-called with MiXCR into one record per CDR3 protein. There are 300,000 to 350,000 distinct CDR3 sequences in the sample; over 3.5% occur only once, and just under 20% lies in the top ten. The sequencing used PBMCs, collected 15 days after the yellow fever booster vaccination. All receptors derive from a man aged 18 to 30 who received the YFV17D yellow fever vaccine.

J is TRBJ1-2 and V is TRBV5-1; 10 nucleotides align to TRBD1. The CDR3 contains 15 residues. The junction had 6 bases not matched to a gene; V was cut back by 0 bases and J by 7 bases. The germline V gene encodes CDR1 SGHRS and CDR2 YFSETQ. The CDR3 region has the DNA TGCGCCAGCAGCTTGGGGGACAGGGGAATCGGTGGCTACACCTTC. It codes for CASSLGDRGIGGYTF. The full variable domain, in which reference TRBV5-1 and TRBJ1-2 provide the parts outside the CDR3, is KAGVTQTPRYLIKTRGQQVTLSCSPISGHRSVSWYQQTPGQGLQFLFEYFSETQRNKGNFPGRFSGRQFSNSRSEMNVSTLELGDSALYLCASSLGDRGIGGYTFGSGTRLTVV.

This clonotype was seen a few times. The chain uses TRBV6-2 or TRBV6-3 and TRBJ1-2; D not certain. The CDR3 consists of 15 residues. V was clipped by 7 bases and J by 7 bases, with 22 bases between them. CDR1 and CDR2 (germline): MNHEY, SVGEGT. CDR3 sequence (DNA): TGTGCCAGCACCTGGACGCCCGTTCTATCCGGTGGCTACACCTTC. Amino acid sequence: CASTWTPVLSGGYTF.